The 3 T cell receptor beta chains below were found in one sample sequenced in a study of T cell responses to AZD1222 COVID-19 vaccine. Clones were read by immunoSEQ multiplex PCR, and TCRdb kept only the in-frame ones, dropping some. Seen here are about 100,000 clones, 88% observed once, and the top ten hold about 1.7%. The sequencing here drew on peripheral blood, taken on day 0 of AZD1222 vaccination. These receptors all stem from an adult in good health.

The CDR3: CASRPGQGINEQFF. As DNA, the CDR3 is TGTGCCAGTAGACCGGGACAGGGTATCAATGAGCAGTTCTTC. The chain uses TRBV19 and TRBJ2-1; 9 bases are a match to TRBD1. This CDR3 region has 14 residues. CDR1 and CDR2 (germline): LNHDA, SQIVND (reference sequence). J gave up 6 bases and V 6 bases, and 6 bases lay outside the gene matches. The complete variable domain, with remaining parts taken from reference TRBV19 and TRBJ2-1, reads DGGITQSPKYLFRKEGQNVTLSCEQNLNHDAMYWYRQDPGQGLRLIYYSQIVNDFQKGDIAEGYSVSREKKESFPLTVTSAQKNPTAFYLCASRPGQGINEQFFGPGTRLTVL.

In this sample, this clone turned up a few times. No DNA is shown, since the ends of the CDR3 on it are uncertain; the CDR3 is the one TCRdb lists. V and J are TRBV3-1 (or the pseudogene TRBV3-2) and TRBJ2-7; the table assigns TRBD1, which was not confirmed against the DNA. Termini included, the CDR3 measures 13 amino acids. Germline V CDR1 and CDR2: LGHDT, YNNKEL (reference sequence). CDR3 sequence reads: CASSQVGTGTAYF.

This clone appeared once. Sequence at one end of the junction differs from germline and may be a read error. The chain couples TRBV5-8 to TRBJ1-6; 7 nucleotides align to TRBD1. This CDR3 is built from 12 residues. In germline, CDR1 is SGHTS, CDR2 YDEGEE. The CDR3, as DNA: TGTGCCAGCAGCGGTAAGACGGGACAGCGCTACTTT. Protein product: CASSGKTGQRYF.